Following are 32 T cell receptor beta chains from one sample sequenced in a study of cytomegalovirus exposure and HLA in healthy donors (dated by TCRdb to about 2017). The library relied on the immunoSEQ multiplex PCR assay. For the multiplex PCR, a mixture combining 60 forward primers for TCR Vbeta segments and 13 reverse primers for TCR Jbeta segments was used. Not all clones reach the TCRdb copy of this immuneACCESS table, which keeps in-frame sequences only. Checked studies attribute under half of the gap to unresolved V genes and leave the rest unexplained. The sample table contains about 190,000 clones; only one count was recorded for about nine tenths of them. Of the sample, around 1.4% is held by the ten largest clones. The specimen sequenced was PBMCs. Receptors were obtained from a man aged 25-40 years in good health and CMV-seronegative.

V is TRBV15 and J is TRBJ2-3; TRBD2 aligns across 9 bases. CDR1 is LNHNV and CDR2 is YYDKDF in the germline V gene (reference sequence). V shed 1 base, J shed 6 bases, and the junction held 5 bases outside the gene matches. The CDR3 runs to 15 residues. CDR3 bases: TGTGCCACCAGCAGAGCGCGCGGGAGGGCGGATACGCAGTATTTT. Translated, it gives CATSRARGRADTQYF.

The J gene is TRBJ1-2, the V gene TRBV28; no definite D call. Germline assignment: CDR1 MDHEN and CDR2 SYDVKM. Trimming took 3 bases from V and 8 from J, leaving 10 bases between them. This CDR3 comprises 12 residues. The CDR3 DNA is TGTGCCAGCAGTTTCCCCATGGCCGGCTACACCTTC. Translating it yields CASSFPMAGYTF.

In the case of this clone: This CDR3 is also generated by other DNA sequences in the sample. The V gene is TRBV28, the J gene TRBJ1-1, with D unclear. Trimming took off 5 bases at V and 4 bases at J, with 11 bases between the two ends. The CDR3 extends over 13 amino acids. Germline loops: CDR1 MDHEN, CDR2 SYDVKM. CDR3 protein: CASSTPPSTEAFF. The CDR3, as DNA: TGTGCCAGCAGTACACCCCCAAGCACTGAAGCTTTCTTT.

Turning to this clone: One end of the junction fails to match germline, which may point to a read error. This chain links TRBV19 with TRBJ1-1, with 7 bases aligning to TRBD1. From germline, CDR1 is LNHDA and CDR2 SQIVND (reference sequence). The CDR3 is 14 residues long. The CDR3 protein is CASSPQGTNTKAFF. As DNA, the CDR3 is TGTGCCAGTAGTCCACAGGGGACGAACACTAAAGCTTTCTTT. Using reference TRBV19 and TRBJ1-1 for the parts outside the CDR3, the full variable domain is DGGITQSPKYLFRKEGQNVTLSCEQNLNHDAMYWYRQDPGQGLRLIYYSQIVNDFQKGDIAEGYSVSREKKESFPLTVTSAQKNPTAFYLCASSPQGTNTKAFFGQGTRLTVV.

This clone was detected only a few times. This chain uses TRBV4-1 with TRBJ2-3; a weak D match, TRBD2 (6 bases). Looked up from germline, CDR1 is MGHRA and CDR2 is YSYEKL. With 1 base removed from V and 2 bases from J, the gap between germline ends came to 19 bases. The CDR3 extends over 18 amino acids. The chain's CDR3 is CASSQGRDRRGLTDTQYF. DNA of the CDR3: TGCGCCAGCAGCCAAGGGAGGGACCGCCGGGGCCTCACAGATACGCAGTATTTT.

The CDR3 nucleotides read TGCGCCAGCAGCCACCGGGAAGGAACATATAGCAATCAGCCCCAGCATTTT. Its translation: CASSHREGTYSNQPQHF. The V call is TRBV4-1, the J call TRBJ1-5; D not resolved. The CDR3 spans 17 residues. The ends were cut back, 3 bases at V and 0 bases at J, with 15 bases in the middle. Germline-derived CDR1 and CDR2 are MGHRA and YSYEKL.

This sequence joins TRBV7-6 and TRBJ2-2; 13 positions match TRBD2. The CDR3 covers 20 residues. Germline-derived CDR1 and CDR2 are SGHVS and FNYEAQ. V shed 5 bases and J 0 bases; nucleotides not matched to a gene: 12. The CDR3 spells CASSEGGTSGTNANTGELFF. DNA of the CDR3: TGTGCCAGCAGCGAGGGCGGGACTAGCGGGACGAATGCGAACACCGGGGAGCTGTTTTTT.

The chain carries TRBV19 and TRBJ2-6, with 14 bases that match TRBD2. CDR3 length: 19 amino acids. The junction had 8 bases not matched to a gene; V was cut back by 5 bases and J by 2 bases. From germline, CDR1 is LNHDA and CDR2 SQIVND (reference sequence). CDR3 in amino acids: CASSPPRLAGGPGANVLTF. CDR3 coding DNA: TGTGCCAGTAGTCCGCCTCGACTAGCGGGGGGGCCTGGGGCCAACGTCCTGACTTTC.

The gene calls are TRBV20-1 and TRBJ2-3, with D uncertain. The CDR3 runs to 11 residues. Per germline, CDR1 DFQATT and CDR2 SNEGSKA (reference sequence). This CDR3 is CTPEQADTQYF. For the CDR3, the DNA is TGCACCCCAGAGCAGGCAGATACGCAGTATTTT.

The chain has TRBV6-5 and TRBJ1-2; tentatively, D is TRBD1 (6 bases). With 6 bases removed from V and 2 bases from J, the gap between germline ends came to 10 bases. Germline CDR1 reads MNHEY; CDR2 reads SVGAGI. This CDR3 spans 13 amino acids. For the CDR3, the DNA is TGTGCCAGCAGGCCGGACAGAAACTATGGCTACACCTTC. This encodes CASRPDRNYGYTF.

Comment on this clone: Other DNA sequences in the same sample also yield this CDR3. The chain uses TRBV9 and TRBJ1-2; 9 nucleotides agree with TRBD1. Unmatched junction bases numbered 8, after V lost 3 bases and J lost 5 bases. The germline CDR1 and CDR2 sequences are SGDLS and YYNGEE. The CDR3 runs to 15 residues. The CDR3 region is CASSATPGQGYGYTF. CDR3 in DNA: TGTGCCAGCAGCGCAACCCCGGGACAGGGTTATGGCTACACCTTC.

CDR3: CASSLADRGFFEQYF. The CDR3 DNA reads TGCGCCAGCAGCTTGGCCGACAGGGGGTTTTTTGAGCAGTACTTC. This sequence joins TRBV5-1 and TRBJ2-7, with TRBD1 matching over 9 bases. V was pared by 0 bases and J by 7 bases, with 8 bases of the junction left unmatched. Germline V gene sequence: CDR1 SGHRS, CDR2 YFSETQ. CDR3 length: 15 amino acids. Based on the CDR3 plus reference TRBV5-1 and TRBJ2-7, the full variable domain is KAGVTQTPRYLIKTRGQQVTLSCSPISGHRSVSWYQQTPGQGLQFLFEYFSETQRNKGNFPGRFSGRQFSNSRSEMNVSTLELGDSALYLCASSLADRGFFEQYFGPGTRLTVT.

This clone was observed a handful of times. V usage is TRBV5-8 and J usage is TRBJ1-2; TRBD1 matches 8 bases. This CDR3 comprises 15 residues. V shed 0 bases and J 0 bases; nucleotides not matched to a gene: 1. Germline V gene sequence: CDR1 SGHTS, CDR2 YDEGEE. Here the CDR3 DNA reads TGTGCCAGCAGCTTGGCAGGGGGCGCTAACTATGGCTACACCTTC. This encodes CASSLAGGANYGYTF. Complete variable domain (other parts from reference TRBV5-8 and TRBJ1-2): EAGVTQSPTHLIKTRGQQATLRCSPISGHTSVYWYQQALGLGLQFLLWYDEGEERNRGNFPPRFSGRQFPNYSSELNVNALELEDSALYLCASSLAGGANYGYTFGSGTRLTVV.

The CDR3 DNA reads TGTGCCAGCAGTGCCATCGAGCAGTACTTC. Its translation is CASSAIEQYF. The chain carries TRBV2 and TRBJ2-7; no clear D gene. V lost 4 bases to trimming and J lost 6 bases, with 4 bases between them. The CDR3 runs to 10 residues. CDR1 and CDR2 from the germline V gene are SNHLY and FYNNEI. Combining the CDR3 with reference TRBV2 and TRBJ2-7 gives the whole variable domain EPEVTQTPSHQVTQMGQEVILRCVPISNHLYFYWYRQILGQKVEFLVSFYNNEISEKSEIFDDQFSVERPDGSNFTLKIRSTKLEDSAMYFCASSAIEQYFGPGTRLTVT.

The V call is TRBV9, the J call TRBJ2-1, with a tentative D call TRBD2 (5 bases). The germline V gene has CDR1 SGDLS and CDR2 YYNGEE. The CDR3 has 14 amino acids. The V gene lost 4 bases and the J gene lost 10 bases, with 18 bases spanning the gap. CDR3 region: CASSLRTSGREQFF. The CDR3 region has the DNA TGTGCCAGCAGCTTAAGGACTTCCGGTCGGGAGCAGTTCTTC.

This clone has a handful of counts. V and J are TRBV19 and TRBJ2-7, with D possibly TRBD2 on 6 matching bases. This CDR3 is built from 13 residues. CDR1 is LNHDA, CDR2 SQIVND, per germline (reference sequence). Trimming cost V 5 bases and J 0 bases, with 8 bases left between them. CDR3 sequence (DNA): TGTGCCAGTAGTTTCGGGAGCTCCTACGAGCAGTACTTC. It is translated as CASSFGSSYEQYF.

The gene calls are TRBV7-8 and TRBJ2-5, with 8 bases fitting TRBD2. The CDR3 contains 17 residues. The germline V gene encodes CDR1 SGHVS and CDR2 FQNEAQ. V shed 4 bases and J 4 bases; nucleotides not matched to a gene: 14. The CDR3 region is CASSSAGARTSTETQYF. CDR3 nucleotides: TGTGCCAGCAGCTCCGCGGGGGCTCGGACTAGCACAGAGACCCAGTACTTC.

V is TRBV7-2 and J is TRBJ1-1; 7 bases align to TRBD1. Trimming at V came to 7 bases and at J to 1 base, leaving 6 bases not matched to a gene. The CDR3 runs to 14 residues. Germline loops: CDR1 SGHTA, CDR2 FQGNSA. In nucleotides, the CDR3 is TGTGCCAGCATCGCCGACAGGGCGAACACTGAAGCTTTCTTT. Protein product: CASIADRANTEAFF.

The chain employs TRBV7-2 and TRBJ1-2, with 9 bases lining up with TRBD1. The germline gives CDR1 SGHTA, CDR2 FQGNSA. The junction had 7 bases not matched to a gene; V was cut back by 1 base and J by 4 bases. The CDR3 consists of 16 residues. This CDR3 reads CASSLVFGTGLYGYTF. CDR3 nucleotide sequence: TGTGCCAGCAGCTTAGTTTTCGGGACAGGGCTCTATGGCTACACCTTC. The variable domain in full, with the rest retrieved from reference TRBV7-2 and TRBJ1-2, is GAGVSQSPSNKVTEKGKDVELRCDPISGHTALYWYRQSLGQGLEFLIYFQGNSAPDKSGLPSDRFSAERTGGSVSTLTIQRTQQEDSAVYLCASSLVFGTGLYGYTFGSGTRLTVV.

This clone was observed a handful of times. The chain's CDR3 is CASSDLFSGQGPEAFF. In nucleotides, the CDR3 is TGCGCCAGCAGTGATCTATTTTCGGGACAGGGGCCTGAAGCTTTCTTT. The V and J genes are TRBV10-1 and TRBJ1-1, with TRBD1 matching over 10 bases. There are 16 residues in the CDR3. Trimming took 3 bases from V and 6 from J; bases not matched to a gene: 10. Germline lookup yields CDR1 WNHNN and CDR2 SYGVQD (reference sequence).

This clone appeared once. The chain recombines TRBV20-1 with TRBJ2-4, with TRBD1 matching 7 bases. CDR1 and CDR2 (germline): DFQATT, SNEGSKA (reference sequence). V lost 5 bases and J lost 15; bases outside the gene matches: 10. The CDR3 has 11 residues. In DNA, the CDR3 is TGCAGTGCTGGATTAGGGACAGTGTTGTACTTC. Its protein product is CSAGLGTVLYF.

The chain carries TRBV5-8 and TRBJ2-7, with D possibly being TRBD1 (5 bases). V lost 0 bases and J 4 bases, leaving 11 bases between the germline ends. The CDR3 totals 14 residues. Germline V gene sequence: CDR1 SGHTS, CDR2 YDEGEE. The CDR3 DNA follows: TGTGCCAGCAGCTTGGGGGGCCCGAATTACGAGCAGTACTTC. Protein sequence: CASSLGGPNYEQYF.

The chain is built from TRBV7-8 and TRBJ2-5; D call uncertain. Per the germline V gene, CDR1 is SGHVS and CDR2 is FQNEAQ. Between the trimmed V and J ends, which lost 1 base and 5 bases, there was a span of 5 bases. This CDR3 is built from 12 residues. CDR3 sequence: CASSLGVETQYF. CDR3 nucleotide sequence: TGTGCCAGCAGCTTAGGAGTTGAGACCCAGTACTTC.

This chain uses TRBV28 with TRBJ2-1, with D possibly being TRBD2 (6 bases). This CDR3 has 11 residues. The V and J ends lost 7 bases and 9 bases respectively, with 10 bases between them. Germline-derived CDR1 and CDR2 are MDHEN and SYDVKM. Here the CDR3 reads CASIRGTEQFF. CDR3 bases: TGTGCCAGCATCCGGGGGACTGAGCAGTTCTTC.

The chain links TRBV28 to TRBJ2-7; 8 bases match TRBD1. The germline gives CDR1 MDHEN, CDR2 SYDVKM. The CDR3 runs to 15 residues. J was trimmed by 2 bases and V by 2 bases; bases with no gene match: 5. The CDR3 region has the DNA TGTGCCAGCAGTTTAGGCGGGACAGGACCCTACGAGCAGTACTTC. Amino acid sequence: CASSLGGTGPYEQYF.

The chain is built from TRBV27 and TRBJ1-4, with a weak D call TRBD1 (5 bases). This CDR3 contains 16 residues. The germline V gene has CDR1 MNHEY and CDR2 SMNVEV (reference sequence). Trimming cost V 3 bases and J 8 bases, with 19 bases left between them. CDR3 coding DNA: TGTGCCAGCAGTTTCCTCCGAGTGCGGGGGTTAGAAAAACTGTTTTTT. Its translation: CASSFLRVRGLEKLFF.

The chain links TRBV6-6 to TRBJ1-4; D gene uncertain. CDR1 is MNHNY, CDR2 SVGAGI, per germline (reference sequence). Trimming stripped 9 bases from V and 0 bases from J, with 14 bases between. The CDR3 is 15 amino acids. The CDR3 bases are TGTGCCAGTGACTACGGATCTGCAACTAATGAAAAACTGTTTTTT. This codes for CASDYGSATNEKLFF.

The V call is TRBV2, the J call TRBJ2-3; weak D call: TRBD2 (6 bases). CDR1 SNHLY and CDR2 FYNNEI come from the germline V gene. This CDR3 has 14 amino acids. Between the trimmed V and J ends, which lost 6 bases and 2 bases, there was a span of 12 bases. The CDR3 protein is CASRGTSATDTQYF. Written as DNA, the CDR3 is TGTGCCAGCAGGGGGACTTCCGCCACAGATACGCAGTATTTT.

The V gene is TRBV9, the J gene TRBJ1-6; tentatively, D is TRBD1 (5 bases). V was pared by 0 bases and J by 6 bases, with 13 bases between. The CDR3 consists of 16 residues. From germline, CDR1 is SGDLS and CDR2 YYNGEE. CDR3 in amino acids: CASSVDQGNINSPLHF. In DNA, the CDR3 is TGTGCCAGCAGCGTAGATCAGGGTAACATTAATTCACCCCTCCACTTT.

Details on this clone: The junction does not match germline at one end; this may be a read error. The V and J genes are TRBV19 and TRBJ2-4; D gene ambiguous. This CDR3 contains 13 residues. Germline CDR1 LNHDA, CDR2 SQIVND (reference sequence). The CDR3 DNA reads TGTGCCAGTAGTATCCCCTGGGCGAACAGTCAGTACTTC. Translating it yields CASSIPWANSQYF.

V gene TRBV4-3 combines with J gene TRBJ2-3; 7 bases agree with TRBD1. The V gene's germline CDR1 is LGHNA and CDR2 YSLEER. The CDR3 is 15 amino acids. V lost 5 bases and J lost 0; bases outside the gene matches: 5. The CDR3 nucleotides read TGCGCCAGCAGCTACGGGACAGACAGCACAGATACGCAGTATTTT. It codes for CASSYGTDSTDTQYF.

The V gene is TRBV5-4, the J gene TRBJ1-4; weak D call: TRBD1 (6 bases). The CDR3 loop spans 15 amino acids. The ends were cut back, 4 bases at V and 8 bases at J, with 18 bases in the middle. Germline CDR1 reads SGHNT; CDR2 reads YYREEE (reference sequence). The CDR3 DNA follows: TGTGCCAGCAGCCTGGGGGGCAGGGAGGGAGAAAAACTGTTTTTT. Amino acids: CASSLGGREGEKLFF.